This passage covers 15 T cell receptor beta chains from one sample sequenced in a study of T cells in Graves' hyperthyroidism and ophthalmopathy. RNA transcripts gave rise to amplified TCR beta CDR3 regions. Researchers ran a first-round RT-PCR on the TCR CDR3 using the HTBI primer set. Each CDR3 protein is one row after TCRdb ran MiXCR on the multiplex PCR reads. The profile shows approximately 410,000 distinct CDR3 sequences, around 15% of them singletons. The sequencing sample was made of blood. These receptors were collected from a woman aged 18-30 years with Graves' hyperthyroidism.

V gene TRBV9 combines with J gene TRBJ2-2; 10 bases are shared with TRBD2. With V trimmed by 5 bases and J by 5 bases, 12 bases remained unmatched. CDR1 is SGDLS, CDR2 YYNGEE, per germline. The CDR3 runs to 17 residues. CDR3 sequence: CASSPYPSGRGTGELFF. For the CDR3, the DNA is TGTGCCAGCAGTCCTTACCCCAGCGGGAGGGGAACCGGGGAGCTGTTTTTT.

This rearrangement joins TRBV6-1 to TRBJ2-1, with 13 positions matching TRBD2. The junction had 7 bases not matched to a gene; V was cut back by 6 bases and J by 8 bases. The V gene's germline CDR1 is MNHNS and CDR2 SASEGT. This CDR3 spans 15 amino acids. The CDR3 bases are TGTGCCAGCAGACGGACTAGCGGGAGTTTCGATGAGCAGTTCTTC. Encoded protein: CASRRTSGSFDEQFF.

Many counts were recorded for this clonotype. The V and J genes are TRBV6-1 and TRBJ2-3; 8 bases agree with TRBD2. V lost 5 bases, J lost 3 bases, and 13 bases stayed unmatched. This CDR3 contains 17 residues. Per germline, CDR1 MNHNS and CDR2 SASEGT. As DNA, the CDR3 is TGTGCCAGCAGTTACGAGAGCGGGAGAGTGCGTACAGATACGCAGTATTTT. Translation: CASSYESGRVRTDTQYF.

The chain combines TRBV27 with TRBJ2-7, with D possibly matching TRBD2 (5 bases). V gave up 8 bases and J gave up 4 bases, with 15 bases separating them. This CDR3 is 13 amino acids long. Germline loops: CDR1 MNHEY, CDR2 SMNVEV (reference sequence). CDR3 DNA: TGTGCCAGCGGTCCCGGAGGCCCTTACGAGCAGTACTTC. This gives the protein CASGPGGPYEQYF.

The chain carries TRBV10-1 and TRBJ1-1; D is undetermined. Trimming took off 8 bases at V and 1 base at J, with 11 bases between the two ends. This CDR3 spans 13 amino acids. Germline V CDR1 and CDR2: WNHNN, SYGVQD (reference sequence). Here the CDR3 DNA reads TGCGCCAGCTCGATGGACCGGAACACTGAAGCTTTCTTT. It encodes CASSMDRNTEAFF.

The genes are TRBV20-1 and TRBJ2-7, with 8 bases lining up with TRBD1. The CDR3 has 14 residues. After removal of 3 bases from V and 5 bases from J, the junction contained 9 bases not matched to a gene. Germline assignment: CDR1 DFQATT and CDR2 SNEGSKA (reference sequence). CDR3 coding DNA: TGCAGTGCTAGTAGGGCCGGGACAGGTGACGAGCAGTACTTC. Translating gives CSASRAGTGDEQYF.

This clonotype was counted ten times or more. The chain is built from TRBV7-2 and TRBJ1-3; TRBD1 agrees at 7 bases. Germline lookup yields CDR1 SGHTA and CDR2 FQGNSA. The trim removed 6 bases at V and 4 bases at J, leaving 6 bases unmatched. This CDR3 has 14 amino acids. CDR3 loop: CASRTQGYGNTIYF. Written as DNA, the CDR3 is TGTGCCAGCAGGACACAGGGGTACGGAAACACCATATATTTT.

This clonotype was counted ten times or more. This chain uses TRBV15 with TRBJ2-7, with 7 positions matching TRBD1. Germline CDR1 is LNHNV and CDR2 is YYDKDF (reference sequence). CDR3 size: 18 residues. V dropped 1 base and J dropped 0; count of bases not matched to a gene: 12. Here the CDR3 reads CATSRGTGTARRSYEQYF. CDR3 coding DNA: TGTGCCACCAGCAGAGGAACCGGGACAGCGAGACGCTCCTACGAGCAGTACTTC. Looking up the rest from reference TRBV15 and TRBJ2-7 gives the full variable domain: DAMVIQNPRYQVTQFGKPVTLSCSQTLNHNVMYWYQQKSSQAPKLLFHYYDKDFNNEADTPDNFQSRRPNTSFCFLDIRSPGLGDTAMYLCATSRGTGTARRSYEQYFGPGTRLTVT.

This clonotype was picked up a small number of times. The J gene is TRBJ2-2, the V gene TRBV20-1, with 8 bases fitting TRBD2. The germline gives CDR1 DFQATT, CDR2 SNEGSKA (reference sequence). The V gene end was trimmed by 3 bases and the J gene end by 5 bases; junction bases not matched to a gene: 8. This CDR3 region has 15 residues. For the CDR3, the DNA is TGCAGTGCTAGCCAGCGGGAGTGGCTTACCGGGGAGCTGTTTTTT. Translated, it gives CSASQREWLTGELFF.

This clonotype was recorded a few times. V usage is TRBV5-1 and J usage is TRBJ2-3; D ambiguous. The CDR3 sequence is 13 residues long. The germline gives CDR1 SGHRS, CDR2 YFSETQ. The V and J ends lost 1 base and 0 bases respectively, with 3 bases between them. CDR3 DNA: TGCGCCAGCAGCTTGATTAGCACAGATACGCAGTATTTT. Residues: CASSLISTDTQYF.

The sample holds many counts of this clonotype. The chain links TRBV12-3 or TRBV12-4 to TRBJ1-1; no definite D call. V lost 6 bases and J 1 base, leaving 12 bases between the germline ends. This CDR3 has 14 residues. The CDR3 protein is CASSPREGNTEAFF. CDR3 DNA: TGTGCCAGCAGCCCCCGGGAGGGGAACACTGAAGCTTTCTTT.

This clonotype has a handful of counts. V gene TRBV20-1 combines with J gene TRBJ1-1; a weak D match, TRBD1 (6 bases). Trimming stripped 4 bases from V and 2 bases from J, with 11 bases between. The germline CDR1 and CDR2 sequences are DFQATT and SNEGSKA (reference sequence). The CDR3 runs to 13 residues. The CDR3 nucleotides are TGCAGTGCTAATCGGGACACCAACACTGAAGCTTTCTTT. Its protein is CSANRDTNTEAFF.

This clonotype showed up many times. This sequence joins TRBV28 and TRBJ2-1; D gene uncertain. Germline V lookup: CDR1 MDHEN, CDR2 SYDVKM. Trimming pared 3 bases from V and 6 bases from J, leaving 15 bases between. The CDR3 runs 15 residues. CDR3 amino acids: CASSFRVGIVNEQFF. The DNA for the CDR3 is TGTGCCAGCAGTTTTAGAGTGGGGATTGTCAATGAGCAGTTCTTC.

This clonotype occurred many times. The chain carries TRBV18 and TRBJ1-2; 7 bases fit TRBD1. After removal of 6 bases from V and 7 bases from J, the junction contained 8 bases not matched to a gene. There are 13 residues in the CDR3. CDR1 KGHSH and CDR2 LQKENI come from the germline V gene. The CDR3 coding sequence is TGTGCCAGCTCCCCTGACAGGGTCTCTGGCTACACCTTC. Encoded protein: CASSPDRVSGYTF.

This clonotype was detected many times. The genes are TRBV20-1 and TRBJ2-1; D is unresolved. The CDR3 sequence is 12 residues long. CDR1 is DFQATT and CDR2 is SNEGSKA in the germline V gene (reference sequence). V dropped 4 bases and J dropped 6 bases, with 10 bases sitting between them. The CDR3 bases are TGCAGTGCTACTAGTGGGCTCAATGAGCAGTTCTTC. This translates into CSATSGLNEQFF.